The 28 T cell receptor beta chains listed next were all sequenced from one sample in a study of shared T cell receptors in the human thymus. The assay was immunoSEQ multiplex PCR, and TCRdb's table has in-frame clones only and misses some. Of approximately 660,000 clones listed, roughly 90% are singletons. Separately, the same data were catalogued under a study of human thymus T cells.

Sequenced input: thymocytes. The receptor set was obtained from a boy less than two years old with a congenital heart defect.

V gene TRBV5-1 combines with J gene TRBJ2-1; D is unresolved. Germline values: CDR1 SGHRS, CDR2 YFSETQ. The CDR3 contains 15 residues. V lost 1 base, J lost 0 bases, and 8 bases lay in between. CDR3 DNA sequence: TGCGCCAGCAGCTTGCCTGCGAGCTCCTACAATGAGCAGTTCTTC. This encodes CASSLPASSYNEQFF.

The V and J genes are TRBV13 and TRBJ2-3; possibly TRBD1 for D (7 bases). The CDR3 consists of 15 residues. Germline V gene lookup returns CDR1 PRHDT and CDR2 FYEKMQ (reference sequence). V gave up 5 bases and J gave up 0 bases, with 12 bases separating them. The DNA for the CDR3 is TGTGCCAGCAGCAAATCAGGGGGGAGCACAGATACGCAGTATTTT. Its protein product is CASSKSGGSTDTQYF.

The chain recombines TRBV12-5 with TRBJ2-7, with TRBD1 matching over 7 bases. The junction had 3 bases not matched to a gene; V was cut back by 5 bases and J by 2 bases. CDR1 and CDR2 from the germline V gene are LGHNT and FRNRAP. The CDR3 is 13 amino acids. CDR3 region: CASGTGTAYEQYF. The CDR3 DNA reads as TGTGCTAGTGGTACCGGGACAGCCTACGAGCAGTACTTC.

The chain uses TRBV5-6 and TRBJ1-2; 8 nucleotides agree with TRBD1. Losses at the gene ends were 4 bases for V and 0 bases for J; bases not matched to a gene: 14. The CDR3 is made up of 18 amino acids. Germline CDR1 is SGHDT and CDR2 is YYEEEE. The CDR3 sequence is CASSQGAGQGESNYGYTF. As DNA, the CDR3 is TGTGCCAGCAGCCAAGGGGCTGGACAGGGAGAATCTAACTATGGCTACACCTTC.

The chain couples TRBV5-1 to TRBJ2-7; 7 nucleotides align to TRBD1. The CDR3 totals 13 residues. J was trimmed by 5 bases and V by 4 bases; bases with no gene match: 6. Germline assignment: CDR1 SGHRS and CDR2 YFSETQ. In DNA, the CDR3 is TGCGCCAGCAGCCCTGAGGGGGCCCACGAGCAGTACTTC. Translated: CASSPEGAHEQYF.

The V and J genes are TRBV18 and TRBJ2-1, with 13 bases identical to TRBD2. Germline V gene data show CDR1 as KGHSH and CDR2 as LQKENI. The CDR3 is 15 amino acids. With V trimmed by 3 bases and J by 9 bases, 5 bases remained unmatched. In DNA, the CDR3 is TGTGCCAGCTCACCCGGACTAGCGGGAGTGGTTGAGCAGTTCTTC. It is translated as CASSPGLAGVVEQFF. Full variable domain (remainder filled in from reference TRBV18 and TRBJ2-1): NAGVMQNPRHLVRRRGQEARLRCSPMKGHSHVYWYRQLPEEGLKFMVYLQKENIIDESGMPKERFSAEFPKEGPSILRIQQVVRGDSAAYFCASSPGLAGVVEQFFGPGTRLTVL.

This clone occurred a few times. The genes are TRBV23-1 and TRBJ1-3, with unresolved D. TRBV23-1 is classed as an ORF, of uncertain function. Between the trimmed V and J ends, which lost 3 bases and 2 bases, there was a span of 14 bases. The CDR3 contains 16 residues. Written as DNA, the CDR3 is TGCGCCAGCAGTCAGGGCTCCGGGAGGCCTGGAAACACCATATATTTT. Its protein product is CASSQGSGRPGNTIYF.

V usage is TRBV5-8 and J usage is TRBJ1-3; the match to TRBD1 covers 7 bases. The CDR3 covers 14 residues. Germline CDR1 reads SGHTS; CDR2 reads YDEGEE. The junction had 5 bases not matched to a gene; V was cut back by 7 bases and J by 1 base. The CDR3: CASDYRGSGNTIYF. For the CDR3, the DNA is TGTGCCAGCGACTACAGGGGTTCTGGAAACACCATATATTTT.

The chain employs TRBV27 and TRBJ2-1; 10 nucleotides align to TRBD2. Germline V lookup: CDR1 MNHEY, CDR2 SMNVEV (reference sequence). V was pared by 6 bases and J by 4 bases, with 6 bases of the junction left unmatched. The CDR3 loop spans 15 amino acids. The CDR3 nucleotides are TGTGCCAGCAGCCCCGGACTAGCGGAATACAATGAGCAGTTCTTC. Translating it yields CASSPGLAEYNEQFF.

Here the CDR3 reads CASSIPGTGNEKLFF. In DNA form, the CDR3 reads TGTGCCAGTAGTATCCCCGGGACAGGAAATGAAAAACTGTTTTTT. V is TRBV19 and J is TRBJ1-4; TRBD1 matches 8 bases. The V and J ends lost 3 bases and 5 bases, in that order; junction bases with no gene match: 5. Germline assignment: CDR1 LNHDA and CDR2 SQIVND (reference sequence). There are 15 residues in the CDR3.

CDR3 amino acids: CASSPPGQLAFF. In DNA, the CDR3 is TGTGCCAGTAGTCCACCCGGACAGCTGGCTTTCTTT. This chain links TRBV19 with TRBJ1-1; D possibly corresponds to TRBD1 (6 bases). CDR3 size: 12 residues. V dropped 5 bases and J dropped 11 bases, with 15 bases sitting between them. The germline V gene has CDR1 LNHDA and CDR2 SQIVND (reference sequence).

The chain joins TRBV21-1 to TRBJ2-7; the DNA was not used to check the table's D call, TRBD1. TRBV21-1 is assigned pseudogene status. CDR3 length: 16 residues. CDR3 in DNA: TGTGCCAGCAGCAAAGCGGGCGCTCTCCCATTCTCCGAGCAGTACTTC. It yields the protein CASSKAGALPFSEQYF.

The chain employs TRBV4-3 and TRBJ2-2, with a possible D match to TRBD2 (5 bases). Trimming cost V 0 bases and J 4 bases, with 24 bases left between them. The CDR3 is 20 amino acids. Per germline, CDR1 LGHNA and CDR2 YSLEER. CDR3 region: CASSQEKGQEAEACTGELFF. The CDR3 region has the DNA TGCGCCAGCAGCCAAGAAAAAGGGCAGGAGGCAGAAGCATGCACCGGGGAGCTGTTTTTT.

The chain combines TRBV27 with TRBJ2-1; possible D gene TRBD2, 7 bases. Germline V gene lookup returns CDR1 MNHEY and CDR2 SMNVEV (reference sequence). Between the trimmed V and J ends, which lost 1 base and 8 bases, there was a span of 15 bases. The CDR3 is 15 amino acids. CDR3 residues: CASSLYGRGADEQFF. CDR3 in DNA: TGTGCCAGCAGTTTATATGGGAGGGGGGCGGATGAGCAGTTCTTC.

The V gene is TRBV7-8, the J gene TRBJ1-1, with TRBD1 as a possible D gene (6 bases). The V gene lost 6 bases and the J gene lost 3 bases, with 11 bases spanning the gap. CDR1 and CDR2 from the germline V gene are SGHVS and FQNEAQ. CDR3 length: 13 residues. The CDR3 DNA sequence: TGTGCCAGCAGGGGAGGGGGGTACACTGAAGCTTTCTTT. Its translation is CASRGGGYTEAFF.

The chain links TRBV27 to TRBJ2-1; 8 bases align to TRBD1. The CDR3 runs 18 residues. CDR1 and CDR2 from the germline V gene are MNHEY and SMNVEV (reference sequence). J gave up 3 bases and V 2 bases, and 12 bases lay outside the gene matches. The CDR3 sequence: CASSLEEPRQGIYNEQFF. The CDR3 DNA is TGTGCCAGCAGTTTAGAGGAACCGCGACAGGGGATCTACAATGAGCAGTTCTTC.

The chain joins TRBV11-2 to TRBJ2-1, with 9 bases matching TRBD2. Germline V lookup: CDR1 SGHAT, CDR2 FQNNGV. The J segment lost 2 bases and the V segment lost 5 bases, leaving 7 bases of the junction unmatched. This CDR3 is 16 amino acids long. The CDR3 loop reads CASSPARGRAYNEQFF. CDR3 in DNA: TGTGCCAGCAGCCCTGCCCGCGGGAGGGCCTACAATGAGCAGTTCTTC.

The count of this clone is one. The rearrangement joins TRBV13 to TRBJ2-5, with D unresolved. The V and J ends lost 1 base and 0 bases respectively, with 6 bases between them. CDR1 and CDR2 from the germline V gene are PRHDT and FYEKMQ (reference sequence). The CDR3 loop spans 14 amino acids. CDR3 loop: CASSLALNQETQYF. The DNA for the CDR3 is TGTGCCAGCAGCTTAGCACTTAACCAAGAGACCCAGTACTTC.

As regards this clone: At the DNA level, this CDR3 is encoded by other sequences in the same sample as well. The CDR3 DNA follows: TGTGCCAGCCGGGACACCCACTACGAGCAGTACTTC. This codes for CASRDTHYEQYF. The chain is built from TRBV25-1 and TRBJ2-7; possible D gene TRBD1, 6 bases. Germline CDR1 reads MGHDK; CDR2 reads SYGVNS. The CDR3 contains 12 residues. V lost 8 bases to trimming and J lost 3 bases, with 11 bases between them.

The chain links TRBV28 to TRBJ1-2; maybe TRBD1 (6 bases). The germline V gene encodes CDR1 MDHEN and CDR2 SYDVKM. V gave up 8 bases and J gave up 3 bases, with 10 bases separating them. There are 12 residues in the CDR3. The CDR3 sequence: CASLAGDYGYTF. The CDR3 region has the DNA TGTGCCAGCTTAGCAGGGGACTATGGCTACACCTTC.

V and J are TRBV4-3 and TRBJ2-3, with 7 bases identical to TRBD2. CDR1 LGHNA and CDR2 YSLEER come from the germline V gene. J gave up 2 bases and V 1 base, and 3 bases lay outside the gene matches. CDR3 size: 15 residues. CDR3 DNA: TGCGCCAGCAGCCAAGGAACTAGCGACACAGATACGCAGTATTTT. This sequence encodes CASSQGTSDTDTQYF.

The CDR3 spells CASSPHVTGGAGNTEAFF. CDR3 sequence (DNA): TGTGCCAGCAGCCCCCATGTCACAGGGGGCGCGGGAAACACTGAAGCTTTCTTT. The chain carries TRBV7-6 and TRBJ1-1; TRBD1 matches 9 bases. V was clipped by 5 bases and J by 2 bases; unmatched bases: 15. The CDR3 has 18 residues. CDR1 is SGHVS, CDR2 FNYEAQ, per germline. The full variable domain, completed using reference TRBV7-6 and TRBJ1-1, is GAGVSQSPRYKVTKRGQDVALRCDPISGHVSLYWYRQALGQGPEFLTYFNYEAQQDKSGLPNDRFSAERPEGSISTLTIQRTEQRDSAMYRCASSPHVTGGAGNTEAFFGQGTRLTVV.

The CDR3 spells CTSSQDKGLAGIYNEQFF. In DNA form, the CDR3 reads TGCACCAGCAGCCAAGATAAGGGACTAGCGGGGATCTACAATGAGCAGTTCTTC. The V call is TRBV1, the J call TRBJ2-1; TRBD2 is taken as the D call from the table, unchecked against the DNA. TRBV1 is flagged as a pseudogene. The CDR3 contains 18 residues.

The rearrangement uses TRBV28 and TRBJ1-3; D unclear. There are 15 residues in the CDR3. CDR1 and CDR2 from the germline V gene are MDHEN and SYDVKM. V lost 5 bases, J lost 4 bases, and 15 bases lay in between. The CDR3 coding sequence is TGTGCCAGCAGTCCCGAGGAGAGGCGGGGAAACACCATATATTTT. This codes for CASSPEERRGNTIYF.

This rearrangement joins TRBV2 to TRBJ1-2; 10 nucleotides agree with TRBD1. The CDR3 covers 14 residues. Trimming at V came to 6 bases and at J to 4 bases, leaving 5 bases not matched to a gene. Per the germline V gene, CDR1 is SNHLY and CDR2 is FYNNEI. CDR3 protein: CASRRQGASYGYTF. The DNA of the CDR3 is TGTGCCAGCAGAAGACAGGGGGCGAGCTATGGCTACACCTTC.

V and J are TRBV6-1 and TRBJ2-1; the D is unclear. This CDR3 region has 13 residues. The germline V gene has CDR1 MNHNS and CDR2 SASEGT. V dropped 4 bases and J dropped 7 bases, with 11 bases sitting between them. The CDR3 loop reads CASSVHSWNEQFF. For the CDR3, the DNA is TGTGCCAGCAGTGTACATAGCTGGAATGAGCAGTTCTTC.

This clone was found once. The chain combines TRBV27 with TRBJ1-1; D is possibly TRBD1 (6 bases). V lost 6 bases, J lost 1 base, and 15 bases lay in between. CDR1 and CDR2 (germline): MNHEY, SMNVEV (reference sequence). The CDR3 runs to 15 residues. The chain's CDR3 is CASRGAQGPNTEAFF. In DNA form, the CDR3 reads TGTGCCAGCAGGGGGGCCCAGGGGCCGAACACTGAAGCTTTCTTT.

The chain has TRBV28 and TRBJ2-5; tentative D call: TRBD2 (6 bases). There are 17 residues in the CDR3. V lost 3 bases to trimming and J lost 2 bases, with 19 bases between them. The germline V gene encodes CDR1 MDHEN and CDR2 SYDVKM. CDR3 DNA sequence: TGTGCCAGCAGTTTTCTCCCTTCCGGAGGGACGCAAGAGACCCAGTACTTC. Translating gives CASSFLPSGGTQETQYF.